The 30 T cell receptor beta chains given below trace back to one sample, sequenced in a study of blood T cell repertoires in COVID-19. The protocol was immunoSEQ multiplex PCR, while the TCRdb copy is restricted to in-frame clones and leaves out a portion. The sample shows 110,000 to 150,000 clones, 82% of them seen only once. The specimen was peripheral blood. These receptors all come from a woman older than 75 with acute or convalescent COVID-19.

DNA for the CDR3: TGTGCCAGCAGCTTGTCCGGGACAGGCAATTATGGCTACACCTTC. Protein sequence: CASSLSGTGNYGYTF. The chain has TRBV11-2 and TRBJ1-2; 8 bases are a match to TRBD1. This CDR3 has 15 amino acids. Germline CDR1 is SGHAT and CDR2 is FQNNGV. J gave up 5 bases and V 3 bases, and 8 bases lay outside the gene matches. The entire variable domain, with the rest obtained from reference TRBV11-2 and TRBJ1-2, is as follows: EAGVAQSPRYKIIEKRQSVAFWCNPISGHATLYWYQQILGQGPKLLIQFQNNGVVDDSQLPKDRFSAERLKGVDSTLKIQPAKLEDSAVYLCASSLSGTGNYGYTFGSGTRLTVV.

The rearrangement links TRBV6-5 to TRBJ1-5; 7 nucleotides match TRBD1. CDR1 and CDR2 (germline): MNHEY, SVGAGI. CDR3 length equals 14 residues. V trimming: 6 bases; J trimming: 1 base; junction bases outside the gene matches: 3. The CDR3 protein is CASRGQQSNQPQHF. The CDR3 DNA sequence: TGTGCCAGCAGGGGACAGCAAAGCAATCAGCCCCAGCATTTT.

This clone showed up just a few times. The chain couples TRBV7-5 to TRBJ1-3. TRBV7-5 is given as a pseudogene. The CDR3 length is 14 residues. For the CDR3, the DNA is TGTGTCAGAAGCCCGGGGTATTTTGGAAACACCATATATTTT. Residues: CVRSPGYFGNTIYF.

This clone was detected only a few times. The chain uses TRBV27 and TRBJ2-3; TRBD2 matches at 13 bases. CDR3 length: 17 residues. The germline V gene has CDR1 MNHEY and CDR2 SMNVEV (reference sequence). Trimming at V came to 3 bases and at J to 4 bases, leaving 7 bases not matched to a gene. CDR3 sequence reads: CASSFGTSGIGPDTQYF. The CDR3 nucleotides read TGTGCCAGCAGTTTCGGGACTAGCGGGATCGGCCCAGATACGCAGTATTTT.

V gene TRBV28 combines with J gene TRBJ2-3, with TRBD2 as a possible D gene (5 bases). CDR3 length: 14 residues. Germline values: CDR1 MDHEN, CDR2 SYDVKM. The germline V and J ends were trimmed by 7 bases and 3 bases, with 14 bases remaining between them. CDR3 DNA: TGTGCCAGCAACGCCCCGGGGATAACAGATACGCAGTATTTT. Its translation is CASNAPGITDTQYF.

The rearrangement links TRBV7-8 to TRBJ1-2; D ambiguous. V lost 5 bases and J lost 4, with 11 bases in between. CDR1 SGHVS and CDR2 FQNEAQ come from the germline V gene. CDR3 length: 13 residues. The chain's CDR3 is CASSTHSSYGYTF. CDR3 DNA sequence: TGTGCCAGCAGCACTCACAGTTCCTATGGCTACACCTTC.

V usage is TRBV7-3 and J usage is TRBJ2-5; the D gene is possibly TRBD1 (5 bases). This CDR3 comprises 16 residues. The V end was cut by 4 bases, the J end by 1 base, with 16 bases between. CDR1 is SGHTA, CDR2 FQGTGA, per germline. Here the CDR3 reads CASSSGHGRGQETQYF. The CDR3 bases are TGTGCCAGCAGCTCCGGACACGGACGAGGCCAAGAGACCCAGTACTTC.

The V call is TRBV27, the J call TRBJ2-1; perhaps TRBD1 as D (6 bases). Looked up from germline, CDR1 is MNHEY and CDR2 is SMNVEV (reference sequence). The CDR3 is made up of 14 amino acids. V lost 3 bases and J 8 bases, leaving 14 bases between the germline ends. The CDR3 DNA reads TGTGCCAGCAGTTTGGTAGGGGGAAAATATGAGCAGTTCTTC. It encodes CASSLVGGKYEQFF.

The chain couples TRBV7-9 to TRBJ2-7, with 8 bases identical to TRBD2. This CDR3 is 13 amino acids long. From germline, CDR1 is SEHNR and CDR2 FQNEAQ (reference sequence). V trimming: 4 bases; J trimming: 7 bases; junction bases outside the gene matches: 6. Here the CDR3 DNA reads TGTGCCAGCAGCTCCCCCCGGGGGGGGGAGCAGTACTTC. This sequence encodes CASSSPRGGEQYF.

The chain recombines TRBV5-4 with TRBJ2-7, with 9 bases that match TRBD1. The CDR3 has 15 amino acids. Trimming removed 4 bases from V and 0 bases from J; junction bases left unmatched: 5. Per germline, CDR1 SGHNT and CDR2 YYREEE (reference sequence). The DNA for the CDR3 is TGTGCCAGCAGCCCACCGGGACAGGGCTCCTACGAGCAGTACTTC. Its protein product is CASSPPGQGSYEQYF.

The rearrangement uses TRBV4-1 and TRBJ2-2; no clear D. V gave up 4 bases and J gave up 7 bases, with 7 bases separating them. Germline V CDR1 and CDR2: MGHRA, YSYEKL. The CDR3 has 12 amino acids. The DNA for the CDR3 is TGCGCCAGCAGCCCCCCCAGCGGGGAGCTGTTTTTT. Protein product: CASSPPSGELFF.

The chain uses TRBV27 and TRBJ1-6; 7 bases line up with TRBD1. The germline V gene has CDR1 MNHEY and CDR2 SMNVEV (reference sequence). Losses at the gene ends were 3 bases for V and 10 bases for J; bases not matched to a gene: 9. The CDR3 loop spans 15 amino acids. The CDR3 sequence: CASSFYRGSRSPLHF. CDR3 nucleotides: TGTGCCAGCAGTTTTTACAGGGGAAGTCGGTCACCCCTCCACTTT.

V is TRBV19 and J is TRBJ2-3, with D maybe TRBD2 (6 bases). The CDR3 extends over 15 amino acids. The V gene's germline CDR1 is LNHDA and CDR2 SQIVND (reference sequence). Trimming removed 2 bases at V and 5 bases at J, with 14 bases between. The CDR3 DNA reads TGTGCCAGTAGTATACATCGGGGGTCCCTAGATACGCAGTATTTT. Its translation: CASSIHRGSLDTQYF.

The rearrangement links TRBV28 to TRBJ2-7; 10 nucleotides line up with TRBD2. CDR1 and CDR2 (germline): MDHEN, SYDVKM. This CDR3 region has 18 residues. V lost 6 bases and J lost 0; bases outside the gene matches: 14. The CDR3 DNA follows: TGTGCCAGCAGGAAGAAAAGAAACCTAGCGGGAGACTCCTACGAGCAGTACTTC. Its translation is CASRKKRNLAGDSYEQYF. The full variable domain, in which reference TRBV28 and TRBJ2-7 provide the parts outside the CDR3, is DVKVTQSSRYLVKRTGEKVFLECVQDMDHENMFWYRQDPGLGLRLIYFSYDVKMKEKGDIPEGYSVSREKKERFSLILESASTNQTSMYLCASRKKRNLAGDSYEQYFGPGTRLTVT.

The chain's CDR3 is CSASRMQGATAFF. The CDR3 DNA reads as TGCAGTGCTAGTAGGATGCAGGGGGCCACGGCTTTCTTT. V is TRBV20-1 and J is TRBJ1-1; 8 nucleotides line up with TRBD1. V shed 3 bases, J shed 11 bases, and the junction held 11 bases outside the gene matches. Germline loops: CDR1 DFQATT, CDR2 SNEGSKA (reference sequence). This CDR3 is built from 13 residues.

CDR3 DNA: TGTGCCAGCAGTTTCCAAAAACTCTACCATAGCGTCTACGAGCAGTACTTC. Its translation is CASSFQKLYHSVYEQYF. The chain recombines TRBV28 with TRBJ2-7; a weak D match, TRBD2 (5 bases). Germline CDR1 MDHEN, CDR2 SYDVKM. The CDR3 contains 17 residues. Trimming cost V 3 bases and J 3 bases, with 21 bases left between them.

The chain has TRBV28 and TRBJ2-5; possibly TRBD1 for D (6 bases). Between the trimmed V and J ends, which lost 10 bases and 5 bases, there was a span of 17 bases. The CDR3 is 13 amino acids. The V gene's germline CDR1 is MDHEN and CDR2 SYDVKM. The CDR3 loop reads CATTRGLGETQYF. The CDR3 nucleotides are TGTGCCACCACCAGGGGCCTCGGGGAGACCCAGTACTTC.

The chain recombines TRBV5-1 with TRBJ2-7; 14 nucleotides line up with TRBD2. CDR3 length: 17 amino acids. The V gene end was trimmed by 4 bases and the J gene end by 2 bases; junction bases not matched to a gene: 8. Germline assignment: CDR1 SGHRS and CDR2 YFSETQ. This CDR3 is CASSRGTSGRIAYEQYF. CDR3 nucleotides: TGCGCCAGCAGCAGAGGGACTAGCGGGAGAATTGCCTACGAGCAGTACTTC. The full variable domain, its missing parts supplied by reference TRBV5-1 and TRBJ2-7, is KAGVTQTPRYLIKTRGQQVTLSCSPISGHRSVSWYQQTPGQGLQFLFEYFSETQRNKGNFPGRFSGRQFSNSRSEMNVSTLELGDSALYLCASSRGTSGRIAYEQYFGPGTRLTVT.

This clone was detected only a few times. The chain combines TRBV3-1 (or the pseudogene TRBV3-2) with TRBJ2-3; tentative D call: TRBD1 (5 bases). The CDR3 loop spans 14 amino acids. The ends were cut back, 6 bases at V and 1 base at J, with 11 bases in the middle. Germline CDR1 reads LGHDT; CDR2 reads YNNKEL (reference sequence). CDR3 coding DNA: TGTGCCAGCAGGGACACGGGCGGCACAGATACGCAGTATTTT. The encoded protein is CASRDTGGTDTQYF.

The chain links TRBV18 to TRBJ2-7; the D gene is possibly TRBD1 (6 bases). This CDR3 contains 13 residues. CDR1 is KGHSH and CDR2 is LQKENI in the germline V gene. Trimming took off 6 bases at V and 4 bases at J, with 13 bases between the two ends. The CDR3 DNA reads TGTGCCAGCTCTTGGGGGCAGTCGTACGAGCAGTACTTC. Its protein product is CASSWGQSYEQYF.

CDR3: CASSLAVGLTYEQYF. The CDR3, as DNA: TGCGCCAGCAGCTTGGCCGTGGGCCTGACCTACGAGCAGTACTTC. J is TRBJ2-7 and V is TRBV5-1, with unresolved D. V was pared by 0 bases and J by 2 bases, with 12 bases between. The CDR3 is 15 residues long. The germline CDR1 and CDR2 sequences are SGHRS and YFSETQ.

The chain uses TRBV2 and TRBJ1-2; D might be TRBD1 (5 bases). V lost 7 bases, J lost 2 bases, and 11 bases lay in between. The CDR3 runs to 13 residues. In germline, CDR1 is SNHLY, CDR2 FYNNEI. CDR3 residues: CASTDSFNYGYTF. The CDR3 nucleotides are TGTGCCAGCACAGACAGCTTCAACTATGGCTACACCTTC.

This clone was observed a few times. V and J are TRBV5-6 and TRBJ1-3; unclear D gene. CDR3 length: 13 residues. Germline lookup yields CDR1 SGHDT and CDR2 YYEEEE. V lost 2 bases, J lost 0 bases, and 3 bases lay in between. CDR3 DNA sequence: TGTGCCAGCAGCTTCGTCTCTGGAAACACCATATATTTT. Translating gives CASSFVSGNTIYF.

The chain uses TRBV21-1 and TRBJ2-6; TRBD2, the table's D call, lacks a check against the DNA. TRBV21-1 corresponds to a pseudogene. The CDR3 sequence is 18 residues long. DNA of the CDR3: TGTGCCAGCAGCACCCCGGGATTTGGGCTCTCTGGGGCCAACGTCCTGACTTTC. Protein: CASSTPGFGLSGANVLTF.

The chain carries TRBV3-1 (or the pseudogene TRBV3-2) and TRBJ1-6; TRBD1 matches at 10 bases. J gave up 9 bases and V 8 bases, and 7 bases lay outside the gene matches. This CDR3 is 14 amino acids long. Germline CDR1 reads LGHDT; CDR2 reads YNNKEL (reference sequence). CDR3 DNA sequence: TGTGCCAGCGGCCCGGGACAGGGGAGTTCACCCCTCCACTTT. It translates to CASGPGQGSSPLHF.

This clone was seen once. CDR3 residues: CASSLRTGETQYF. CDR3 bases: TGTGCCAGCAGCCTGCGGACAGGGGAGACCCAGTACTTC. The V gene is TRBV5-8, the J gene TRBJ2-5; 8 nucleotides match TRBD1. Unmatched junction bases numbered 4, after V lost 4 bases and J lost 5 bases. Germline V gives CDR1 SGHTS, CDR2 YDEGEE. CDR3 length: 13 residues. The variable domain in full, with the rest retrieved from reference TRBV5-8 and TRBJ2-5, is EAGVTQSPTHLIKTRGQQATLRCSPISGHTSVYWYQQALGLGLQFLLWYDEGEERNRGNFPPRFSGRQFPNYSSELNVNALELEDSALYLCASSLRTGETQYFGPGTRLLVL.

This clone was detected once. This chain links TRBV5-5 with TRBJ2-5, with 11 bases identical to TRBD1. The length of the CDR3 is 16 residues. With V trimmed by 4 bases and J by 5 bases, 10 bases remained unmatched. Germline assignment: CDR1 SGHKS and CDR2 YYEKEE (reference sequence). CDR3 loop: CASSPRDRGFGETQYF. Written as DNA, the CDR3 is TGTGCCAGCAGCCCCCGGGACAGGGGGTTTGGGGAGACCCAGTACTTC.

V is TRBV11-2 and J is TRBJ2-2; 16 positions agree with TRBD2. V lost 4 bases and J lost 6; bases outside the gene matches: 5. The CDR3 is 17 amino acids. Germline lookup yields CDR1 SGHAT and CDR2 FQNNGV. The CDR3 loop is CASSSGLAGGPAGELFF. CDR3 bases: TGTGCCAGCAGCTCGGGACTAGCGGGAGGGCCCGCCGGGGAGCTGTTTTTT.

This rearrangement joins TRBV7-8 to TRBJ1-5, with D perhaps TRBD1 (5 bases). The CDR3 runs 14 residues. Germline V lookup: CDR1 SGHVS, CDR2 FQNEAQ. The V and J ends lost 6 bases and 7 bases respectively, with 16 bases between them. The CDR3 here is CASRSTGPGQPQHF. The CDR3 nucleotides read TGTGCCAGCAGATCAACAGGCCCCGGGCAGCCCCAGCATTTT.

The chain uses TRBV5-1 and TRBJ2-7, with TRBD1 matching over 7 bases. This CDR3 region has 14 residues. Trimming took 3 bases from V and 2 from J; bases not matched to a gene: 5. The germline V gene has CDR1 SGHRS and CDR2 YFSETQ. The CDR3 DNA reads TGCGCCAGCAGCTCAAGGGACAGTACCTACGAGCAGTACTTC. Protein: CASSSRDSTYEQYF.